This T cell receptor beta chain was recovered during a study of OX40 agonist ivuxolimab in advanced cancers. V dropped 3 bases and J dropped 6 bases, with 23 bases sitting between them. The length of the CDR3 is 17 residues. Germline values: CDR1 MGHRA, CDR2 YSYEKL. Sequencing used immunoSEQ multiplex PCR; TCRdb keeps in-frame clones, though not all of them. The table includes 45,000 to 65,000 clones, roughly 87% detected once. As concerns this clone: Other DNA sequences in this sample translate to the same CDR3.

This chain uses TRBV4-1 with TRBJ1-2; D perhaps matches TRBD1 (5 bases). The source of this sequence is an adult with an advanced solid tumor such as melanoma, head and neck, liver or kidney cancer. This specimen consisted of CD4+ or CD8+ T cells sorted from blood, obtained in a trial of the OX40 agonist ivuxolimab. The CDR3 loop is CASSQTGDFPSHHGYTF. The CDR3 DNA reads TGCGCCAGCAGCCAGACGGGGGATTTCCCCTCCCATCATGGCTACACCTTC.